In this sample, the clone carrying this TCR beta chain turned up a few times. Its antigen is not known. The authors produced TCR alpha and TCR beta cDNA libraries with sample barcodes and UMIs by 5'RACE using constant-segment primers. TCRdb re-called the 5' RACE reads through MiXCR, storing one row per CDR3 protein. The table includes 390,000 or so distinct CDR3 sequences, more than 15% detected once. The CDR3 length is 14 residues. V lost 1 base, J lost 4 bases, and 8 bases lay in between. Germline lookup yields CDR1 SEHNR and CDR2 FQNEAQ (reference sequence). The data stem from a study of T-cell memory formation after mild COVID-19. Study-level background: Clusters were largely donor specific. General study findings and limits: Clones that contracted from day 15 to 85 were balanced CD4/CD8, while later expanders leaned CD4+. For contracting clones, CD4+ ones sat mainly in CM and EM, CD8+ in EMRA.

Material for sequencing was PBMCs or a T cell subset sorted from them (not recorded which). This clonotype was sampled from a man between 18 and 35 years old who had mild COVID-19 (a few samples of this study predate the infection). Cell type and time point are not known. The chain links TRBV7-9 to TRBJ2-1; D uncertain. CDR3 DNA sequence: TGTGCCAGCAGCTTAGTTCTGGGGTACAATGAGCAGTTCTTC. It specifies CASSLVLGYNEQFF. The full variable domain, rest sourced from reference TRBV7-9 and TRBJ2-1, is DTGVSQNPRHKITKRGQNVTFRCDPISEHNRLYWYRQTLGQGPEFLTYFQNEAQLEKSRLLSDRFSAERPKGSFSTLEIQRTEQGDSAMYLCASSLVLGYNEQFFGPGTRLTVL.